This T cell receptor beta chain derives from a study of blood T cell repertoires in COVID-19. Study as a whole: Some COVID-19 samples were acute and others convalescent; all came from the United States, Italy and Spain. Nucleic acid was either cDNA or gDNA, and it came from T cells, B-cell-depleted T cells, or PBMCs.

Per the germline V gene, CDR1 is KGHDR and CDR2 is SFDVKD. Unmatched junction bases numbered 12, after V lost 3 bases and J lost 4 bases. CDR3 size: 17 residues. In the authors' workflow: For nucleated cells, counts were estimated from reference gene primer amplification. The repertoire was sequenced with immunoSEQ multiplex PCR; TCRdb's copy has only in-frame clones and lacks some. That table furnishes V, J and clone size, whereas the DNA furnished D and trimming. The sample yields approximately 120,000 clones, over 60% seen once. This clone was seen a few times. Sequencing was performed on peripheral blood. The V and J genes are TRBV24-1 and TRBJ2-7, with 9 positions matching TRBD1. The source is a human donor in a cohort sampled during active or convalescent COVID-19. The CDR3 spells CATSDAGTGIDGYEQYF. The CDR3, as DNA: TGTGCCACCAGTGATGCAGGGACAGGGATTGATGGGTACGAGCAGTACTTC.